This passage covers 10 T cell receptor beta chains from one sample sequenced in a study of blood T cells in healthy people across ages. For the second PCR, which ran for about 6 to 11 cycles, a sample-barcoded 5' primer and a J-beta primer mix were used. TCRdb reprocessed the 5' RACE reads with MiXCR, giving one entry per CDR3 protein. Found here are about 1.4 million distinct CDR3 sequences, approximately 59% of them singletons; the top ten hold roughly 7%. Sequenced material: blood. All receptors come from a man between 18 and 35 years old in good health.

This rearrangement joins TRBV20-1 to TRBJ2-4; 7 nucleotides agree with TRBD1. Unmatched junction bases numbered 10, after V lost 3 bases and J lost 8 bases. Germline V gives CDR1 DFQATT, CDR2 SNEGSKA (reference sequence). This CDR3 has 14 amino acids. Here the CDR3 reads CSARQQGHGDIQYF. The CDR3 DNA sequence: TGCAGTGCTAGGCAACAGGGGCACGGGGACATTCAGTACTTC.

The gene calls are TRBV7-9 and TRBJ1-6; D gene unclear. This CDR3 is 12 amino acids long. Germline V gene lookup returns CDR1 SEHNR and CDR2 FQNEAQ (reference sequence). Trimming cost V 7 bases and J 7 bases, with 8 bases left between them. CDR3 coding DNA: TGTGCCAGCACCCTGGCCAATTCACCCCTCCACTTT. Translating it yields CASTLANSPLHF. Complete variable domain (other parts from reference TRBV7-9 and TRBJ1-6): DTGVSQNPRHKITKRGQNVTFRCDPISEHNRLYWYRQTLGQGPEFLTYFQNEAQLEKSRLLSDRFSAERPKGSFSTLEIQRTEQGDSAMYLCASTLANSPLHFGNGTRLTVT.

About this clonotype: The junction differs from germline at one of its ends, possibly a read error. The chain couples TRBV7-9 to TRBJ2-7, with D perhaps TRBD2 (6 bases). This CDR3 has 15 amino acids. Germline V lookup: CDR1 SEHNR, CDR2 FQNEAQ (reference sequence). The CDR3 is CASSLVRLDSSEQYF. In nucleotides, the CDR3 is TGTGCCAGCAGCTTAGTACGACTAGATTCCTCCGAGCAGTACTTC.

V and J are TRBV2 and TRBJ2-7; D ambiguous. The CDR3 covers 15 residues. V was trimmed by 6 bases and J by 1 base, leaving 16 bases between them. Germline V gene data show CDR1 as SNHLY and CDR2 as FYNNEI. For the CDR3, the DNA is TGTGCCAGCAGCCCCACGATTTTAGGGTCCTACGAGCAGTACTTC. Translated: CASSPTILGSYEQYF.

The chain couples TRBV5-1 to TRBJ2-4; maybe TRBD2 (6 bases). The J call is doubtful: the DNA matches TRBJ2-7 better. The CDR3 has 14 residues. The V gene's germline CDR1 is SGHRS and CDR2 YFSETQ. The CDR3 DNA reads as TGCGCCAGCAGCGAGGGACTCTATTCCTACGAGCAGTACTTC. Protein product: CASSEGLYSYEQYF.

The chain recombines TRBV7-2 with TRBJ1-2; D uncertain. Trimming cost V 3 bases and J 3 bases, with 11 bases left between them. Germline values: CDR1 SGHTA, CDR2 FQGNSA. CDR3 length: 14 residues. CDR3 loop: CASSFTGSDYGYTF. The CDR3 DNA sequence: TGTGCCAGCAGCTTCACCGGGAGTGACTATGGCTACACCTTC.

The rearrangement uses TRBV7-9 and TRBJ1-6; 10 bases align to TRBD1. V dropped 5 bases and J dropped 7; count of bases not matched to a gene: 11. Germline-derived CDR1 and CDR2 are SEHNR and FQNEAQ (reference sequence). CDR3 size: 17 residues. CDR3 nucleotide sequence: TGTGCCAGCAGCCTATGGTCCCGGGACAGGGGAAATTCACCCCTCCACTTT. Translated, it gives CASSLWSRDRGNSPLHF.

The V call is TRBV15, the J call TRBJ1-6; possibly TRBD1 for D (5 bases). Germline-derived CDR1 and CDR2 are LNHNV and YYDKDF (reference sequence). The CDR3 has 13 amino acids. Trimming pared 8 bases from V and 10 bases from J, leaving 15 bases between. Written as DNA, the CDR3 is TGTGCCACCTCGGTCAGGGATGGATCACCCCTCCACTTT. Residues: CATSVRDGSPLHF.

The chain uses TRBV4-2 and TRBJ1-2; D not resolved. CDR1 LGHNA and CDR2 YNFKEQ come from the germline V gene. This CDR3 region has 14 residues. The V gene lost 5 bases and the J gene lost 4 bases, with 14 bases spanning the gap. CDR3 sequence: CASSGDQSTYGYTF. The CDR3 bases are TGTGCCAGCAGCGGAGACCAGTCTACCTATGGCTACACCTTC.

Concerning this clonotype: One end of the junction is discordant with germline, which a read error may explain. The chain employs TRBV29-1 and TRBJ2-1; TRBD2 matches 11 bases. This CDR3 comprises 16 residues. The germline gives CDR1 SQVTM, CDR2 ANQGSEA. CDR3 amino acids: CSAVLAGGYAGNGQFF. CDR3 DNA: TGCAGCGCGGTGCTAGCGGGGGGCTATGCAGGGAATGGGCAGTTCTTC.